This TCR beta chain comes out of a study of spatial heterogeneity in lung cancer (dated by TCRdb to about 2019). Study-level background: More beta-chain than alpha-chain transcripts were consistently detected, likely reflecting higher beta-chain transcript abundance. In the raw uncorrected reads, each unique combination of TCR and UMI appeared more than ten times on average. Nonsynonymous mutation counts, determined by whole-exome sequencing of tumor tissue, were related to features of the TCR repertoire. At surgery, both alpha and beta chains were TCR-sequenced in approximately 210 tumor regions, approximately 64 matched nontumor lung samples and some 58 PBMC samples. In non-small cell lung cancer, the study made a quantitative comparison of TCR alpha and beta repertoires among multiple tumor regions, matched nontumor lung and blood. The research as a whole found: Ubiquitous expanded tumor TCRs were detected in blood more often at tumor resection than at routine follow-up. Additional single-cell paired TCR alpha and beta sequencing was considered necessary to confirm, at a functional level, the hypothesis that regional TCRs recognize regional mutations.

The sample's time point label is to be understood as: sample taken at primary tumor resection. Whole RNA extracted from tumor and nontumor lung tissue, or from cryopreserved PBMC samples, was used for TCR sequencing without cell sorting. Donors were over 60 patients with early-stage, untreated non-small cell lung cancer from the lung TRACERx cohort. A patient was chosen for TCR sequencing only when enough RNA was available from at least two tumor regions. The method behind the library was 5' RACE. Data came from a NextSeq 500. In the TCR library protocol, a unique molecular identifier was attached to each TCR cDNA molecule so that PCR and sequencing errors could be corrected. Turning to the authors' computational methods: TCR identification, UMI-based error correction and CDR3 extraction were performed with Decombinator tools. TCRs above a frequency of 2 per 1,000, corresponding to the top 1% of the tumor frequency distribution, were defined as expanded. Renyi diversity was calculated using the R vegan package after each repertoire was subsampled 100 times to 5,000 TCRs. To build CDR3 similarity networks, amino acid triplet string-kernel similarity was used, and CDR3s were connected when their pairwise similarity was above 0.82. TCRdb applied fastp at Q25 and MiXCR to the public reads, then kept only in-frame beta chains. For every CDR3 protein sequence, its rows merge into one entry that carries the most common genes and DNA. The V and J calls shown here were made by TCRdb, not taken from the authors' results. This sample is represented by about 26,000 distinct CDR3 sequences; roughly 13% of them were singletons. In total, the top ten clones hold roughly 24% of the sample.

Concerning this clonotype itself: Its antigen remains unidentified. The sample holds no much larger clone one base away, and base qualities are not on file.

The sample consisted of PBMCs, taken at surgery. This TCR was recovered from a female donor with early-stage non-small cell lung cancer.

The CDR3 region reads CASSPVLAGITDTQYF. The sequence in DNA is TGTGCCAGCAGCCCGGTGCTAGCGGGAATTACAGATACGCAGTATTTT. The chain is assembled from TRBV7-8 and TRBJ2-3; TRBD2 fits 9 bases in the junction. CDR1 and CDR2, per the germline V gene, are SGHVS and FQNEAQ. Trimming accounts for 5 bases at V and 3 bases at J, while the number of junction bases matched to no gene is 9. Including cysteine and phenylalanine, the CDR3 has 16 amino acids. The CDR3 DNA has 48 bases and is translated from base 1. With all but the CDR3 taken from the reference TRBV7-8 and TRBJ2-3 genes, the full variable domain is: GAGVSQSPRYKVAKRGQDVALRCDPISGHVSLFWYQQALGQGPEFLTYFQNEAQLDKSGLPSDRFFAERPEGSVSTLKIQRTQQEDSAVYLCASSPVLAGITDTQYFGPGTRLTVL.